The sequence of this T cell receptor (beta chain) was determined in a study of CD8 T cells in ankylosing spondylitis (dated 2017 in TCRdb). Some background on the complete study: The study profiled T cell receptor beta repertoires in healthy donors and ankylosing spondylitis patients to find disease-linked TCR variants. The whole study cohort included some 100 healthy donors and 20 to 30 ankylosing spondylitis patients. Samples of peripheral blood were taken, and for ankylosing spondylitis patients, synovial fluid was collected as well. Study-wide findings and limitations: In peripheral blood, the disease-linked clones were found at relatively low frequencies and had a CD8+ phenotype. The disease-linked clones were reported as significantly enriched in matched synovial fluid samples from ankylosing spondylitis patients. Blood from ankylosing spondylitis patients appeared to be characterized by a TCR beta motif composed of about 8 highly homologous amino acid variants. Some motif variants had previously been reported in the synovial fluid and blood of reactive arthritis patients, which suggests shared mechanisms of disease initiation.

There are many counts of this clonotype. Its antigen is not yet known. No qualities accompany the bases; no much larger clone lies one base away. Synovial fluid samples were paired with blood samples taken from the same ankylosing spondylitis patients. TCRdb lists the instrument as Illumina HiSeq 2500. Quantitative 5'-RACE with molecular barcodes was used to prepare TCR beta libraries. From the authors' description of their analysis: Disease-linked TCR variants were identified with a new computational method built on a probabilistic model of VDJ rearrangement. The public reads were reanalyzed by TCRdb: fastp trimming at Q25, MiXCR alignment, in-frame beta chains only. Records with the same CDR3 protein are collapsed into one entry carrying the most frequent genes and DNA. The V and J calls reflect TCRdb's pipeline rather than the authors' work. Here the sample has about 140,000 distinct CDR3 sequences; approximately 8.4% occur a single time. 6% to 8% of the sample is held by the ten biggest clonotypes.

As encoded in the germline V gene, CDR1 is MNHNS while CDR2 is SASEGT. V is reduced by 6 bases and J by 0 bases, leaving a spacing of 8 bases between them. Counted from cysteine to phenylalanine, this CDR3 has 13 amino acids. This entry keeps only the CDR3 DNA: 39 bases, framed from base 1. This TCR derives from a male donor with ankylosing spondylitis. The chain was built from TRBV6-1 and TRBJ1-2, with the D gene not clear enough to name. Input material: synovial fluid, either unsorted or a sorted T cell fraction (not recorded which). The CDR3 corresponds to CASRDGPNYGYTF. The nucleotide sequence is given as TGTGCCAGCAGGGACGGACCTAACTATGGCTACACCTTC.